This T cell receptor (beta chain) was captured in a study of shared clonotypes between healthy human individuals. Study in general: Aged 18 to 49, the donors were a couple of women and a few men.

Trimming cost V 5 bases and J 5 bases; bases outside gene matches: 7. CDR1 and CDR2 (germline): SNHLY, FYNNEI. The CDR3 is made up of 14 amino acids. This clone appeared once. Assay used: immunoSEQ multiplex PCR; TCRdb lists only in-frame clones, some missing. The data contain about 2.4 million clones, 80% to 95% of them singletons. The TCR comes from a man in his late teens or twenties in good health. Some clones in this sample may be carry-over from other donors' samples. The rearrangement links TRBV2 to TRBJ2-5; 8 bases match TRBD2. Sequenced input: naive CD4+ T cells from PBMCs. Subset specified: CD45RA+ positively selected. The CDR3 DNA is TGTGCCAGCAGTAGCGGGAGACAGTCCGAGACCCAGTACTTC. Protein product: CASSSGRQSETQYF.